One and the same sample provided the 10 T cell receptor beta chains below, sequenced in a study of cytomegalovirus exposure and HLA in healthy donors. The PCR ran on 60 Vbeta and 13 Jbeta primers. Libraries were prepared by immunoSEQ multiplex PCR; TCRdb keeps only in-frame clonotypes and omits some of them. Here the sample spans about 160,000 clones, approximately 84% being singletons. The source material was PBMCs. The receptor source for this set is a man between 18 and 29 years old in good health and CMV-seropositive.

The chain couples TRBV6-6 to TRBJ2-1; D unresolved. V dropped 5 bases and J dropped 7 bases, with 9 bases sitting between them. Germline V CDR1 and CDR2: MNHNY, SVGAGI (reference sequence). The CDR3 is made up of 12 amino acids. The CDR3 sequence is CASSIIENEQFF. The CDR3 DNA follows: TGTGCCAGCAGTATTATAGAAAATGAGCAGTTCTTC.

This clone was found once. The chain combines TRBV9 with TRBJ2-3; 10 nucleotides match TRBD2. From germline, CDR1 is SGDLS and CDR2 YYNGEE. The CDR3 has 16 amino acids. With 0 bases clipped from V and 7 bases from J, the junction kept 8 bases outside the gene matches. The CDR3 reads CASSVGFSGGPNTQYF. The CDR3 bases are TGTGCCAGCAGCGTAGGTTTTAGCGGGGGGCCTAATACGCAGTATTTT.

This clone turned up a few times. The chain couples TRBV7-9 to TRBJ1-5; D is uncertain. V gave up 1 base and J gave up 4 bases, with 5 bases separating them. CDR3 length: 13 residues. CDR1 and CDR2 from the germline V gene are SEHNR and FQNEAQ (reference sequence). The CDR3, as DNA: TGTGCCAGCAGCTTAGAGACAAATCAGCCCCAGCATTTT. It codes for CASSLETNQPQHF.

The CDR3 nucleotides read TGTGCCAGCAGCTTAGGCCAGGGGGCCACCGGGGAGCTGTTTTTT. It is translated as CASSLGQGATGELFF. J is TRBJ2-2 and V is TRBV7-8; 8 bases line up with TRBD1. V trimming: 1 base; J trimming: 4 bases; junction bases outside the gene matches: 2. Germline CDR1 and CDR2: SGHVS and FQNEAQ. CDR3 length equals 15 residues.

The chain is built from TRBV23-1 and TRBJ1-2, with D possibly matching TRBD1 (6 bases). TRBV23-1 is identified as an open reading frame with a role that is uncertain. This CDR3 is 13 amino acids long. Trimming stripped 4 bases from V and 8 bases from J, with 14 bases between. CDR3 nucleotides: TGCGCCAGCAGTCGGAAGACAGGAGGCGGCTACACCTTC. Amino acids: CASSRKTGGGYTF.

The CDR3 coding sequence is TGTGCCAGCAGTTCTTCCCCGGGACAGGGATCCTCTAACTATGGCTACACCTTC. This sequence encodes CASSSSPGQGSSNYGYTF. The J gene is TRBJ1-2, the V gene TRBV2; TRBD1 aligns across 9 bases. Germline CDR1 SNHLY, CDR2 FYNNEI. The CDR3 contains 18 residues. V lost 5 bases and J lost 0; bases outside the gene matches: 13.

This clone came up once. This chain connects TRBV7-8 to TRBJ1-2; D might be TRBD1 (6 bases). The V and J ends lost 6 bases and 7 bases respectively, with 15 bases between them. Germline-derived CDR1 and CDR2 are SGHVS and FQNEAQ. The CDR3 extends over 13 amino acids. The CDR3 spells CASSSGTLFGYTF. For the CDR3, the DNA is TGTGCCAGCAGTTCCGGGACACTATTTGGCTACACCTTC.

V and J are TRBV18 and TRBJ2-7; 9 positions agree with TRBD1. Trimming removed 0 bases from V and 4 bases from J; junction bases left unmatched: 1. Looked up from germline, CDR1 is KGHSH and CDR2 is LQKENI. This CDR3 contains 14 residues. The CDR3 loop is CASSPPGQGYEQYF. Here the CDR3 DNA reads TGTGCCAGCTCACCACCGGGACAGGGATACGAGCAGTACTTC. The full variable domain, completed using reference TRBV18 and TRBJ2-7, is NAGVMQNPRHLVRRRGQEARLRCSPMKGHSHVYWYRQLPEEGLKFMVYLQKENIIDESGMPKERFSAEFPKEGPSILRIQQVVRGDSAAYFCASSPPGQGYEQYFGPGTRLTVT.

J is TRBJ1-1 and V is TRBV7-9, with D perhaps TRBD1 (5 bases). The CDR3 covers 15 residues. CDR1 and CDR2 from the germline V gene are SEHNR and FQNEAQ (reference sequence). Trimming took 6 bases from V and 2 from J, leaving 16 bases between them. The CDR3 spells CASRKQGAENTEAFF. The CDR3 DNA reads TGTGCCAGCAGGAAACAAGGGGCGGAAAACACTGAAGCTTTCTTT.

This clone was detected only a few times. The junction differs from germline at one of its ends, possibly a read error. This chain joins TRBV2 and TRBJ1-2; possible D gene TRBD1, 5 bases. Germline assignment: CDR1 SNHLY and CDR2 FYNNEI. CDR3 length: 17 residues. The CDR3 coding sequence is TGTGCCAGCACTGAACCGGGGGGGATTGTAGCTAACTATGGCTACACCTTC. Translating it yields CASTEPGGIVANYGYTF.